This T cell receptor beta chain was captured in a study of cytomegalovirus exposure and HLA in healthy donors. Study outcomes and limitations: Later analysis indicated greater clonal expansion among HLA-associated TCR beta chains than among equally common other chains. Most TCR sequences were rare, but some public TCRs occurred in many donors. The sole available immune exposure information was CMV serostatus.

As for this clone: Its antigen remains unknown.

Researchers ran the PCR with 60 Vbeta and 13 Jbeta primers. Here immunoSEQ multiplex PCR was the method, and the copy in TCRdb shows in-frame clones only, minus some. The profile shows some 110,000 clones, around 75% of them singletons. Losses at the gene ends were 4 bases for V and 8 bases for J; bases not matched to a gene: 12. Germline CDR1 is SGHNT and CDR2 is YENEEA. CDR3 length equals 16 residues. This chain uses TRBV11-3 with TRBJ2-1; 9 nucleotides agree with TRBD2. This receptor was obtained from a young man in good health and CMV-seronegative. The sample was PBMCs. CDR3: CASSYSWRGGQDEQFF. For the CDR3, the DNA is TGTGCCAGCAGCTACTCTTGGCGGGGGGGCCAAGATGAGCAGTTCTTC.